These 26 T cell receptor beta chains originate from one sample sequenced in a study of blood T cell repertoires in COVID-19. The repertoire was sequenced with immunoSEQ multiplex PCR; TCRdb's copy has only in-frame clones and lacks some. The repertoire includes roughly 15,000 clones, about nine tenths of them detected once, and 15% to 20% sits in the top ten. Sequencing input: peripheral blood. These receptors were collected from a man aged 45-60 years with active COVID-19.

The chain employs TRBV6-4 and TRBJ2-2; no definite D call. The length of the CDR3 is 16 residues. V lost 0 bases to trimming and J lost 6 bases, with 14 bases between them. In germline, CDR1 is MRHNA, CDR2 SNTAGT. CDR3 coding DNA: TGTGCCAGCAGTGACTCGAGTGGCAGGTCGGCCGGGGAGCTGTTTTTT. Translation gives CASSDSSGRSAGELFF.

CDR3 in DNA: TGTGCCAGCAGCAAAGTAGGTGGGCTAGCGGAGGCCTACAATGAGCAGTTCTTC. Its protein is CASSKVGGLAEAYNEQFF. The V and J genes are TRBV21-1 and TRBJ2-1; the table's D gene call, TRBD2, was not cross checked with the DNA. TRBV21-1 corresponds to a pseudogene. The CDR3 is 18 residues long.

This rearrangement joins TRBV5-5 to TRBJ2-7; 8 bases align to TRBD1. The CDR3 totals 15 residues. Looked up from germline, CDR1 is SGHKS and CDR2 is YYEKEE (reference sequence). With V trimmed by 3 bases and J by 2 bases, 7 bases remained unmatched. Here the CDR3 reads CASSSYGTGAYEQYF. The CDR3 nucleotides read TGTGCCAGCAGCTCTTATGGGACAGGAGCCTACGAGCAGTACTTC. The full variable domain, completed using reference TRBV5-5 and TRBJ2-7, is DAGVTQSPTHLIKTRGQQVTLRCSPISGHKSVSWYQQVLGQGPQFIFQYYEKEERGRGNFPDRFSARQFPNYSSELNVNALLLGDSALYLCASSSYGTGAYEQYFGPGTRLTVT.

The CDR3 is CASSFGQGLNQPQHF. For the CDR3, the DNA is TGTGCCAGCAGCTTTGGACAGGGGCTTAATCAGCCCCAGCATTTT. V is TRBV5-4 and J is TRBJ1-5; 9 bases line up with TRBD1. The trim removed 2 bases at V and 4 bases at J, leaving 4 bases unmatched. Germline lookup yields CDR1 SGHNT and CDR2 YYREEE (reference sequence). The CDR3 loop spans 15 amino acids.

This sequence joins TRBV20-1 and TRBJ2-1; 9 bases are shared with TRBD2. V gave up 3 bases and J gave up 3 bases; unmatched junction bases: 3. The CDR3 extends over 14 amino acids. CDR1 and CDR2 from the germline V gene are DFQATT and SNEGSKA (reference sequence). CDR3: CSASLAGVYNEQFF. In DNA form, the CDR3 reads TGCAGTGCTAGTTTAGCGGGGGTCTACAATGAGCAGTTCTTC.

This clone was recorded only once. The chain joins TRBV24-1 to TRBJ2-3; the D gene is possibly TRBD1 (6 bases). V was clipped by 3 bases and J by 2 bases, with 17 bases between them. Germline CDR1 reads KGHDR; CDR2 reads SFDVKD. This CDR3 is built from 17 residues. CDR3: CATSDPRTAINTDTQYF. CDR3 nucleotide sequence: TGTGCCACCAGTGATCCGCGGACAGCGATTAACACAGATACGCAGTATTTT.

The chain has TRBV5-1 and TRBJ2-7; 15 nucleotides line up with TRBD2. Trimming took 4 bases from V and 7 from J; bases not matched to a gene: 6. The CDR3 totals 15 residues. Germline V gene data show CDR1 as SGHRS and CDR2 as YFSETQ. As DNA, the CDR3 is TGCGCCAGCAGCACGGGACTAGCGGGAGGTAGTGAGCAGTACTTC. This translates into CASSTGLAGGSEQYF.

This clone ranks as large (0.1 to 1%). The chain's CDR3 is CASSSYLKSEQYF. In nucleotides, the CDR3 is TGTGCCAGCAGCTCATACTTAAAGAGTGAGCAGTACTTC. The chain carries TRBV14 and TRBJ2-7; D call uncertain. Trimming removed 5 bases from V and 7 bases from J, with 15 bases in between. CDR1 and CDR2 (germline): SGHDN, FVKESK. CDR3 length: 13 amino acids.

The chain recombines TRBV14 with TRBJ1-6; no clear D gene. V was pared by 1 base and J by 12 bases, with 10 bases between. Germline CDR1 is SGHDN and CDR2 is FVKESK. The CDR3 sequence is 13 residues long. CDR3 nucleotides: TGTGCCAGCAGCCAAGTGGAGGGAGGACCCCTCCACTTT. Its protein is CASSQVEGGPLHF.

The chain links TRBV9 to TRBJ1-4; a possible D gene is TRBD1 (6 bases). Trimming took off 0 bases at V and 7 bases at J, with 10 bases between the two ends. Germline V CDR1 and CDR2: SGDLS, YYNGEE. This CDR3 comprises 14 residues. This CDR3 is CASSVEGGSEKLFF. As DNA, the CDR3 is TGTGCCAGCAGCGTAGAAGGGGGAAGTGAAAAACTGTTTTTT.

The V gene is TRBV6-5, the J gene TRBJ1-1; weak D call: TRBD1 (6 bases). The CDR3 spans 13 residues. Trimming left V 7 bases short and J 4 bases short, with 13 bases between. Germline CDR1 reads MNHEY; CDR2 reads SVGAGI. This chain's CDR3 is CASKRQGSTEAFF. The CDR3 DNA reads as TGTGCCAGCAAACGCCAGGGGAGCACTGAAGCTTTCTTT.

The chain couples TRBV4-1 to TRBJ2-4; D remains unclear. There are 13 residues in the CDR3. V shed 0 bases and J shed 6 bases, with 6 bases lying between them. Germline assignment: CDR1 MGHRA and CDR2 YSYEKL. CDR3 bases: TGCGCCAGCAGCCAAGACCACGGAAACATTCAGTACTTC. It translates to CASSQDHGNIQYF.

The rearrangement links TRBV7-2 to TRBJ1-5, with 8 bases fitting TRBD1. Germline trimming cut 5 bases from V and 3 bases from J; bases unmatched to any gene: 6. The germline V gene encodes CDR1 SGHTA and CDR2 FQGNSA. This CDR3 region has 15 residues. This chain's CDR3 is CASSRTGLNNQPQHF. The CDR3 nucleotides are TGTGCCAGCAGCCGGACAGGGCTTAACAATCAGCCCCAGCATTTT.

This sequence joins TRBV6-6 and TRBJ2-2; TRBD2 aligns across 10 bases. Germline V gene lookup returns CDR1 MNHNY and CDR2 SVGAGI (reference sequence). Trimming took 5 bases from V and 5 from J; bases not matched to a gene: 17. CDR3 length: 19 amino acids. The CDR3 here is CASSHRGRSGRALTGELFF. In DNA form, the CDR3 reads TGTGCCAGCAGTCATAGGGGGCGGAGCGGGAGGGCCTTAACCGGGGAGCTGTTTTTT.

V and J are TRBV18 and TRBJ2-7; TRBD2 matches at 13 bases. Germline CDR1 reads KGHSH; CDR2 reads LQKENI. The ends lost 3 bases at V and 7 bases at J; junction bases unmatched: 12. The CDR3 has 17 residues. The CDR3, as DNA: TGTGCCAGCTCACCCCCCGGGGGGACTAGCGGGATTAGGGAGCAGTACTTC. Protein product: CASSPPGGTSGIREQYF. Drawing the rest from reference TRBV18 and TRBJ2-7, the complete variable domain is NAGVMQNPRHLVRRRGQEARLRCSPMKGHSHVYWYRQLPEEGLKFMVYLQKENIIDESGMPKERFSAEFPKEGPSILRIQQVVRGDSAAYFCASSPPGGTSGIREQYFGPGTRLTVT.

V usage is TRBV6-1 and J usage is TRBJ1-2; possible D gene TRBD1, 6 bases. CDR3 length: 15 amino acids. From germline, CDR1 is MNHNS and CDR2 SASEGT. The V and J ends lost 1 base and 4 bases respectively, with 13 bases between them. The CDR3 DNA sequence: TGTGCCAGCAGTGAAGGACACAGGGTCGGCTATGGCTACACCTTC. Translation gives CASSEGHRVGYGYTF.

This chain links TRBV30 with TRBJ1-1, with 9 bases that match TRBD1. Per the germline V gene, CDR1 is GTSNPN and CDR2 is SVGIG (reference sequence). The CDR3 runs to 17 residues. V trimming: 0 bases; J trimming: 4 bases; junction bases outside the gene matches: 12. CDR3 nucleotides: TGTGCCTGGAGTGTACGTACAGGGGGCAGGGCAATCACTGAAGCTTTCTTT. Translated, it gives CAWSVRTGGRAITEAFF.

This CDR3 reads CASSVDNQETQYF. CDR3 DNA sequence: TGTGCCAGCAGCGTAGATAACCAAGAGACCCAGTACTTC. The V call is TRBV9, the J call TRBJ2-5; D not certain. CDR3 length equals 13 residues. With 0 bases removed from V and 0 bases from J, the gap between germline ends came to 3 bases. The germline V gene has CDR1 SGDLS and CDR2 YYNGEE.

The J gene is TRBJ1-3, the V gene TRBV18, with TRBD1 as a possible D gene (6 bases). CDR1 KGHSH and CDR2 LQKENI come from the germline V gene. CDR3 size: 16 residues. Between the trimmed V and J ends, which lost 2 bases and 2 bases, there was a span of 13 bases. This CDR3 reads CASSPSARGPGNTIYF. Written as DNA, the CDR3 is TGTGCCAGCTCACCATCCGCCAGGGGACCTGGAAACACCATATATTTT. Combining the CDR3 with reference TRBV18 and TRBJ1-3 gives the whole variable domain NAGVMQNPRHLVRRRGQEARLRCSPMKGHSHVYWYRQLPEEGLKFMVYLQKENIIDESGMPKERFSAEFPKEGPSILRIQQVVRGDSAAYFCASSPSARGPGNTIYFGEGSWLTVV.

This clone has only one observation. V usage is TRBV9 and J usage is TRBJ2-1; TRBD1 is a possible D gene (6 bases). Germline V gene lookup returns CDR1 SGDLS and CDR2 YYNGEE. CDR3 length: 13 amino acids. Trimming removed 0 bases from V and 7 bases from J, with 8 bases in between. The CDR3 region is CASSVVTGNEQFF. CDR3 sequence (DNA): TGTGCCAGCAGCGTAGTGACAGGTAATGAGCAGTTCTTC.

CDR3 region: CASSLGQGQGAGATGELFF. CDR3 bases: TGCGCCAGCAGCCTCGGGCAAGGACAGGGGGCAGGGGCGACAGGGGAGCTGTTTTTT. This chain connects TRBV4-1 to TRBJ2-2; 11 bases are a match to TRBD1. Germline values: CDR1 MGHRA, CDR2 YSYEKL. This CDR3 spans 19 amino acids. The ends lost 4 bases at V and 8 bases at J; junction bases unmatched: 18.

This clone has only a few counts. The V gene is TRBV28, the J gene TRBJ1-5, with a tentative D call TRBD1 (5 bases). The CDR3 spans 14 residues. In germline, CDR1 is MDHEN, CDR2 SYDVKM. Trimming removed 2 bases from V and 4 bases from J, with 9 bases in between. The DNA for the CDR3 is TGTGCCAGCAGTTTAGTGGGGCGGAATCAGCCCCAGCATTTT. It encodes CASSLVGRNQPQHF.

J is TRBJ2-5 and V is TRBV27; TRBD1 agrees at 9 bases. The germline V gene encodes CDR1 MNHEY and CDR2 SMNVEV (reference sequence). CDR3 size: 15 residues. With 8 bases clipped from V and 4 bases from J, the junction kept 11 bases outside the gene matches. The CDR3 loop reads CASGSGTGSRETQYF. CDR3 nucleotides: TGTGCCAGCGGGTCCGGGACAGGGTCTCGAGAGACCCAGTACTTC.

This chain connects TRBV30 to TRBJ2-1, with 10 bases that match TRBD2. The CDR3 has 16 residues. Germline V CDR1 and CDR2: GTSNPN, SVGIG (reference sequence). With 3 bases clipped from V and 0 bases from J, the junction kept 5 bases outside the gene matches. CDR3 amino acids: CAWSVLAGISYNEQFF. The CDR3 DNA sequence: TGTGCCTGGAGCGTACTAGCGGGGATCTCCTACAATGAGCAGTTCTTC. Together with reference TRBV30 and TRBJ2-1, the CDR3 gives the full variable domain: SQTIHQWPATLVQPVGSPLSLECTVEGTSNPNLYWYRQAAGRGLQLLFYSVGIGQISSEVPQNLSASRPQDRQFILSSKKLLLSDSGFYLCAWSVLAGISYNEQFFGPGTRLTVL.

The genes are TRBV9 and TRBJ2-2; possibly TRBD2 for D (6 bases). V shed 6 bases and J shed 7 bases, with 13 bases lying between them. The germline V gene encodes CDR1 SGDLS and CDR2 YYNGEE. The CDR3 is 13 amino acids. The DNA of the CDR3 is TGTGCCAGCACCGACGGAGGGTACGGGGAGCTGTTTTTT. It specifies CASTDGGYGELFF.

The chain recombines TRBV20-1 with TRBJ2-4, with D possibly TRBD2 on 5 matching bases. V lost 3 bases to trimming and J lost 7 bases, with 22 bases between them. Germline V gives CDR1 DFQATT, CDR2 SNEGSKA (reference sequence). This CDR3 comprises 16 residues. The CDR3 nucleotides are TGCAGTGCTAGTGCCCAATGGGCGGAAGGAGGTAACATTCAGTACTTC. It encodes CSASAQWAEGGNIQYF.